This TCR beta chain is from a study of blood T cell repertoires in COVID-19. About the research overall: In each case, the material was cDNA or gDNA derived from T cells, B-cell-depleted T cells, or PBMCs.

Original processing notes: Scientists estimated how many nucleated cells there were by amplifying reference gene primers. Using immunoSEQ multiplex PCR, the repertoire was profiled, and TCRdb retains in-frame clones only, with some absent. Clone size and the V and J calls come from that table; the DNA yielded D and trimming. The table includes about 190,000 clones, about 85% detected once. The material sequenced was peripheral blood. This sequence originates from a man younger than 40 with acute or convalescent COVID-19.

Written as DNA, the CDR3 is TGTGCCAGCAGCGGGGGACAGGGGACTAACTATGGCTACACCTTC. It is translated as CASSGGQGTNYGYTF. This rearrangement joins TRBV5-4 to TRBJ1-2; 10 nucleotides agree with TRBD1. Losses at the gene ends were 4 bases for V and 0 bases for J; bases not matched to a gene: 3. This CDR3 comprises 15 residues. Per germline, CDR1 SGHNT and CDR2 YYREEE (reference sequence). The full variable domain, completed using reference TRBV5-4 and TRBJ1-2, is ETGVTQSPTHLIKTRGQQVTLRCSSQSGHNTVSWYQQALGQGPQFIFQYYREEENGRGNFPPRFSGLQFPNYSSELNVNALELDDSALYLCASSGGQGTNYGYTFGSGTRLTVV.